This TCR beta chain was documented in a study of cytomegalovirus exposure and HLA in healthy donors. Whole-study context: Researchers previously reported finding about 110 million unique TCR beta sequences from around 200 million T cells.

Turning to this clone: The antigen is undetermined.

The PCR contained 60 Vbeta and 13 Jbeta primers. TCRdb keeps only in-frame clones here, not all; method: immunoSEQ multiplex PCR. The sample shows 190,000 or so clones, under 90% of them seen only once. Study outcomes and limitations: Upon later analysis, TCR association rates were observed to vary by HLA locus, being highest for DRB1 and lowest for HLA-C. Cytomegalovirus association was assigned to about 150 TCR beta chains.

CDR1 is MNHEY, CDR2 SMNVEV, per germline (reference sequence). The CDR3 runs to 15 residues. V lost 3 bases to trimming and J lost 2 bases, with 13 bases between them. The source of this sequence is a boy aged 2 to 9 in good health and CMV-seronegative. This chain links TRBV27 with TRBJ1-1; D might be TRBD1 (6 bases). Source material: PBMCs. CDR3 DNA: TGTGCCAGCAGTTTGACGGGGGGGCTTAACACTGAAGCTTTCTTT. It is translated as CASSLTGGLNTEAFF.